These 2 T cell receptor beta chains came from one sample sequenced in a study of regulatory T cells in long-lasting Graves disease. The time point here: newly diagnosed GD, antithyroid drugs for less than 3 months. The TCR library was prepared using RNA isolated from PBMCs. CDR3 regions were amplified by Arm-PCR using iRepertoire HTBI primers to build TCR beta libraries. Each CDR3 protein is one row after TCRdb ran MiXCR on the multiplex PCR reads. The table lists about 470,000 distinct CDR3 sequences, about 15% of them singletons, with 16% in the top ten. This sample was shared with a second study, whose subject was T cells in Graves' hyperthyroidism and ophthalmopathy.

The sequencing used peripheral blood mononuclear cells (PBMCs), collected at new diagnosis, from a patient treated with antithyroid drugs. The receptor source for this set is a woman younger than 45 with Graves disease.

Concerning this clonotype: One base separates it from a far larger clone, so it is likely a read error. The chain carries TRBV20-1 and TRBJ2-1, with a weak D call TRBD1 (5 bases). The V and J ends lost 6 bases and 10 bases respectively, with 19 bases between them. The CDR3 is 13 amino acids. The germline gives CDR1 DFQATT, CDR2 SNEGSKA (reference sequence). The CDR3: CSAPGQSSYEQFF. DNA of the CDR3: TGCAGTGCCCCAGGACAAAGCTCCTACGAGCAGTTCTTC.

This clonotype was observed a few times. This chain joins TRBV6-1 and TRBJ1-5; the D is unclear. V was pared by 11 bases and J by 7 bases, with 18 bases between. This CDR3 is built from 13 residues. Germline V CDR1 and CDR2: MNHNS, SASEGT. The CDR3, as DNA: TGTGCCTCAAGCCCCCTGGGCCGACAGCCCCAGCATTTT. Amino acid sequence: CASSPLGRQPQHF.